Sequencing of this T cell receptor (beta chain) was carried out in a study of shared clonotypes between healthy human individuals. Data came from immunoSEQ multiplex PCR; TCRdb stores just in-frame clones and leaves some out. The profile covers about 1.5 million clones, with 95% to 97% appearing a single time and about 1% taken by the ten largest. The clonotype comes from a man aged 25 to 45 in good health. The sequencing sample was made of naive CD4+ T cells sorted from blood. Subset described: CD45RA+ positively selected.

As DNA, the CDR3 is TGTGCCAGCAGCAAAAGGCAGGGAATCGCTGAAAAACTGTTTTTT. It encodes CASSKRQGIAEKLFF. The V and J genes are TRBV21-1 and TRBJ1-4; TRBD1 is the table's D call and was not checked against the DNA. TRBV21-1 is designated a pseudogene. The CDR3 extends over 15 amino acids.